Listed below are T cell receptor beta chains from one sample, sequenced in a study of T cells in Graves' hyperthyroidism and ophthalmopathy. TCRdb called the multiplex PCR reads again in MiXCR, with one record for every CDR3 protein. The top ten clones hold around a fifth of a sample with more than 350,000 distinct CDR3 sequences, roughly 15% of them seen once. The sequenced sample was blood. These receptors were obtained from a woman in her twenties or thirties with Graves' ophthalmopathy. Both conserved end residues are part of each CDR3. Each record gives: V gene, J gene, D gene, clone size, CDR3 DNA, CDR3 protein. A D gene is named only where the DNA matches it firmly. Part of the rows lack a size; the others show once, few, many or a class for expanded clones.

v_gene: TRBV4-1; j_gene: TRBJ2-7; d_gene: NA; abundance: few; CDR3nt: TGCGCCAGCAGCCAAGAAGGTTACGAGCAGTACTTC; CDR3aa: CASSQEGYEQYF
v_gene: TRBV28; j_gene: TRBJ1-4; d_gene: NA; abundance: many; CDR3nt: TGTGCCAGCAATAAACAGGGAAGGGGTGAAAAACTGTTTTTT; CDR3aa: CASNKQGRGEKLFF
v_gene: TRBV6-1; j_gene: TRBJ2-3; d_gene: TRBD2; abundance: many; CDR3nt: TGTGCCAGCAGTACTAGCGGGAGACGCACAGATACGCAGTATTTT; CDR3aa: CASSTSGRRTDTQYF
v_gene: TRBV7-9; j_gene: TRBJ1-1; d_gene: NA; abundance: many; CDR3nt: TGTGCCAGCAGCCCTCTAACCGCAGGTAACACTGAAGCTTTCTTT; CDR3aa: CASSPLTAGNTEAFF
v_gene: TRBV11-2; j_gene: TRBJ2-1; d_gene: TRBD2; abundance: many; CDR3nt: TGTGCCAGCAGGCTCCTGAGCGGGAATAACAATGAGCAGTTCTTC; CDR3aa: CASRLLSGNNNEQFF
v_gene: TRBV28; j_gene: TRBJ2-1; d_gene: TRBD2; abundance: many; CDR3nt: TGTGCCAGCGGGGGGGGGTGGAATGAGCAGTTCTTC; CDR3aa: CASGGGWNEQFF
v_gene: TRBV12-3/TRBV12-4; j_gene: TRBJ2-1; d_gene: TRBD2; abundance: many; CDR3nt: TGTGCCAGCAGCTACCGCCTGCTAGCGGCAACCTACAATGAGCAGTTCTTC; CDR3aa: CASSYRLLAATYNEQFF
v_gene: TRBV27; j_gene: TRBJ1-2; d_gene: NA; abundance: many; CDR3nt: TGTGCCAGCAGTTTAGCAGGGCTCAACTATGGCTACACCTTC; CDR3aa: CASSLAGLNYGYTF
v_gene: TRBV6-5; j_gene: TRBJ1-5; d_gene: NA; abundance: many; CDR3nt: TGTGCCAGCAGAACTCAAGTAGGGGGCAATCAGCCCCAGCATTTT; CDR3aa: CASRTQVGGNQPQHF
v_gene: TRBV28; j_gene: TRBJ2-3; d_gene: TRBD2; abundance: few; CDR3nt: TGTGCCAGCAGTTTCACCCTCAGACTAGCGGCTAGCACAGATACGCAGTATTTT; CDR3aa: CASSFTLRLAASTDTQYF
v_gene: TRBV6-1; j_gene: TRBJ2-3; d_gene: NA; abundance: NA; CDR3nt: TGTGCCAGCAGTTACCAGGGGCCAGATACGCAGTATTTT; CDR3aa: CASSYQGPDTQYF